This is a list of T cell receptor beta chains from one sample in a study of human T cells and chemical hapten exposure. TCRdb passed the RACE reads through MiXCR, listing each CDR3 protein once. The sample lists about 110,000 distinct CDR3 sequences, more than 9.5% seen once, with roughly 3.3% in the top ten. The specimen was whole blood, collected in connection with sensitization to the hapten diphenylcyclopropenone (DPC). These receptors were taken from a middle-aged woman with alopecia areata. Some clones in this sample may be carry-over from other donors' samples. CDR3s include the opening cysteine and the closing phenylalanine or tryptophan. D genes are given only for firm matches. Size is omitted from some rows. Given values are once, few, many or a class for expanded clones.

v_gene: TRBV11-2
abundance: many
j_gene: TRBJ2-5
d_gene: .
CDR3nt: TGTGCCAGCAGCTTATTCGTACCGAGGGAGACCCAGTACTTC
CDR3aa: CASSLFVPRETQYF

v_gene: TRBV11-2
abundance: few
j_gene: TRBJ2-3
d_gene: TRBD2
CDR3nt: TGTGCCAGCAGCTTAGATTCCCTAGGTAGCGGGGGGTTCACAGATACGCAGTATTTT
CDR3aa: CASSLDSLGSGGFTDTQYF

v_gene: TRBV5-1
abundance: few
j_gene: TRBJ2-7
d_gene: TRBD1
CDR3nt: TGCGCCAGCACCGACAGGGACTACGAGCAGTACTTC
CDR3aa: CASTDRDYEQYF

v_gene: TRBV7-8
abundance: many
j_gene: TRBJ2-5
d_gene: TRBD1
CDR3nt: TGTGCCAGCAGCTCAGCAAGGACAGGGGGCCAAGAGACCCAGTACTTC
CDR3aa: CASSSARTGGQETQYF

v_gene: TRBV11-2
abundance: .
j_gene: TRBJ2-3
d_gene: .
CDR3nt: TGTGCCAGCAAACCCACCGGCGGCACAGATACGCAGTATTTT
CDR3aa: CASKPTGGTDTQYF

v_gene: TRBV24-1
abundance: .
j_gene: TRBJ2-2
d_gene: TRBD2
CDR3nt: TGTGCCACCAGTGACACCGGGGGGATCACCGGGGAGCTGTTTTTT
CDR3aa: CATSDTGGITGELFF

v_gene: TRBV11-2
abundance: many
j_gene: TRBJ2-1
d_gene: TRBD1
CDR3nt: TGTGCCAGCAGCTCACGGTCCGGGACAGGGATTAATGAGCAGTTCTTC
CDR3aa: CASSSRSGTGINEQFF

v_gene: TRBV11-3
abundance: many
j_gene: TRBJ2-2
d_gene: .
CDR3nt: TGTGCCAGCAGCTTTGGACCCTTGAACACCGGGGAGCTGTTTTTT
CDR3aa: CASSFGPLNTGELFF

v_gene: TRBV7-9
abundance: many
j_gene: TRBJ1-1
d_gene: .
CDR3nt: TGTGCCAGCAGACAACACGGGGGCGTTTACACTGAAGCTTTCTTT
CDR3aa: CASRQHGGVYTEAFF

v_gene: TRBV19
abundance: few
j_gene: TRBJ2-3
d_gene: .
CDR3nt: TGTGCCAGCCAACCCTCGGCCGGCGATACGCAGTATTTT
CDR3aa: CASQPSAGDTQYF

v_gene: TRBV30
abundance: few
j_gene: TRBJ2-5
d_gene: .
CDR3nt: TGTGCCTGGAGTGTTGGCCAATACCAAGAGACCCAGTACTTC
CDR3aa: CAWSVGQYQETQYF

v_gene: TRBV11-3
abundance: few
j_gene: TRBJ2-3
d_gene: TRBD1
CDR3nt: TGTGCCAGCAGCCGGGACAGGTCCACAGATACGCAGTATTTT
CDR3aa: CASSRDRSTDTQYF

v_gene: TRBV7-2
abundance: .
j_gene: TRBJ2-2
d_gene: .
CDR3nt: TGTGCCAGCCGCCGCATGTCGAACACCGGGGAGCTGTTTTTT
CDR3aa: CASRRMSNTGELFF

v_gene: TRBV10-3
abundance: .
j_gene: TRBJ1-6
d_gene: .
CDR3nt: TGTGCCATCAGTGCGGCCGCCACAGGGAATAATTCACCCCTCCACTTT
CDR3aa: CAISAAATGNNSPLHF

v_gene: TRBV29-1
abundance: few
j_gene: TRBJ2-1
d_gene: TRBD1
CDR3nt: TGCAGCGTCCACACGGGACAGGGGGCGCGAAATGAGCAGTTCTTC
CDR3aa: CSVHTGQGARNEQFF

v_gene: TRBV29-1
abundance: many
j_gene: TRBJ2-2
d_gene: TRBD2
CDR3nt: TGCAGCGTTCTAGCGGAAAACACCGGGGAGCTGTTTTTT
CDR3aa: CSVLAENTGELFF

v_gene: TRBV10-3
abundance: few
j_gene: TRBJ2-7
d_gene: TRBD1
CDR3nt: TGTGCCATCAGTGCTCCGACAGGGCAGGTCGTCGAGCAGTACTTC
CDR3aa: CAISAPTGQVVEQYF

v_gene: TRBV7-2
abundance: many
j_gene: TRBJ1-4
d_gene: .
CDR3nt: TGTGCCAGCAGCTTAGCCCCGTCATCCACGGGTGAAAAACTGTTTTTT
CDR3aa: CASSLAPSSTGEKLFF

v_gene: TRBV28
abundance: .
j_gene: TRBJ1-5
d_gene: .
CDR3nt: TGTGCCAGAAGCTCCACAGTAATCCCCCAGCCCCAGCATTTT
CDR3aa: CARSSTVIPQPQHF

v_gene: TRBV7-6
abundance: .
j_gene: TRBJ2-1
d_gene: .
CDR3nt: TGTGCCGGCAGCTTTAGGGTAGGCGGGAATGAGCAGTTCTTC
CDR3aa: CAGSFRVGGNEQFF

v_gene: TRBV27
abundance: few
j_gene: TRBJ2-1
d_gene: .
CDR3nt: TGTGCCAGCAGTTTAAGTCATCGGTGGGACGGTGAGCAGTTCTTC
CDR3aa: CASSLSHRWDGEQFF

v_gene: TRBV20-1
abundance: few
j_gene: TRBJ2-7
d_gene: .
CDR3nt: TGCAGTGCTAGAGATGGGTCCTATGGGGAGCAGTACTTC
CDR3aa: CSARDGSYGEQYF

v_gene: TRBV6-2/TRBV6-3
abundance: few
j_gene: TRBJ1-5
d_gene: .
CDR3nt: TGTGCCAGCAGCCTACCGTTTTCTGAGTGGGCTATGGCTATCGCCCAGCATTTT
CDR3aa: CASSLPFSEWAMAIAQHF

v_gene: TRBV18
abundance: many
j_gene: TRBJ1-5
d_gene: .
CDR3nt: TGTGCCAGCTCACCACAAGGGATCAATAGCAATCAGCCCCAGCATTTT
CDR3aa: CASSPQGINSNQPQHF

v_gene: TRBV5-4
abundance: few
j_gene: TRBJ2-1
d_gene: TRBD2
CDR3nt: TGTGCCAGCAGGCCGGGGACTAGCGGATACAATGAGCAGTTCTTC
CDR3aa: CASRPGTSGYNEQFF

v_gene: TRBV29-1
abundance: few
j_gene: TRBJ1-2
d_gene: .
CDR3nt: TGCAGCGGGGGGACGGAGCTGGCTGGCTACACCTTC
CDR3aa: CSGGTELAGYTF

v_gene: TRBV6-2/TRBV6-3
abundance: few
j_gene: TRBJ2-5
d_gene: .
CDR3nt: TGTGCCAGCAGTTACACAAGAGAGACCCAGTACTTC
CDR3aa: CASSYTRETQYF

v_gene: TRBV6-6
abundance: few
j_gene: TRBJ2-2
d_gene: TRBD1
CDR3nt: TGTGCCAGCAGCCGAACGCGGGGACAGGTGAACACCGGGGAGCTGTTTTTT
CDR3aa: CASSRTRGQVNTGELFF

v_gene: TRBV4-3
abundance: few
j_gene: TRBJ2-2
d_gene: .
CDR3nt: TGCGCCAGCAGCCAAGAAGGGAAAGCCAACACCGGGGAGCTGTTTTTT
CDR3aa: CASSQEGKANTGELFF

v_gene: TRBV4-3
abundance: few
j_gene: TRBJ2-3
d_gene: .
CDR3nt: TGCGCCAGCAGCCAAGACACGGGGGGCACAGATACGCAGTATTTT
CDR3aa: CASSQDTGGTDTQYF